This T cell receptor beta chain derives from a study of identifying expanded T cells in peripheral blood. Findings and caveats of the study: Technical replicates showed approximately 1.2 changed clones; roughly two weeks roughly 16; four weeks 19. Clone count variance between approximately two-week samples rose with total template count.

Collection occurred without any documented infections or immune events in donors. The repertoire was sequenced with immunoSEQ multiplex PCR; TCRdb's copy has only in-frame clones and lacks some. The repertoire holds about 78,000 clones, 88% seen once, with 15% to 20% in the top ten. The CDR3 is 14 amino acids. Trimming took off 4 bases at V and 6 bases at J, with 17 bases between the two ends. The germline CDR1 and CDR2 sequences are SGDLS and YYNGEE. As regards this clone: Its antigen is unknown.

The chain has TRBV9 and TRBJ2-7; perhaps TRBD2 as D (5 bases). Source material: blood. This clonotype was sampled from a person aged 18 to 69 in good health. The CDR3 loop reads CASSPHLGASEQYF. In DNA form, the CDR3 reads TGTGCCAGCAGCCCCCATTTGGGAGCCTCCGAGCAGTACTTC.